This T cell receptor beta chain was identified during a study of CD8 T cells in acute hepatitis C reinfection. Findings of the study overall: Bulk TCRbeta-only sequencing left public clonotype pairing undetermined. Preferential TRBV04 and TRBV06 usage appeared in all groups and was not explained by the naive pool.

TCRdb keeps only in-frame clones here, not all; method: immunoSEQ multiplex PCR. The sample carries approximately 200 clones, less than 80% recorded once. Germline loops: CDR1 LNHNV, CDR2 YYDKDF (reference sequence). CDR3 length: 17 residues. Trimming stripped 0 bases from V and 5 bases from J, with 16 bases between. As to time point: at least 347 days after estimated infection, following spontaneous clearance. Sequencing of hepatitis C virus-specific cells was done ex vivo rather than after in vitro expansion. Staining for HCV-specific cells used the tetramer carrying NS3 residues 1073-1081. The source was HCV NS3-1073 tetramer-sorted CD8+ T cells from PBMCs, collected at follow-up. This clonotype was sampled from a woman aged 18-30 years who spontaneously cleared hepatitis C infection. V gene TRBV15 combines with J gene TRBJ2-2, with D unresolved. The DNA of the CDR3 is TGTGCCACCAGCAGAGATCTGGGGATTTCTTATACCGGGGAGCTGTTTTTT. It codes for CATSRDLGISYTGELFF.